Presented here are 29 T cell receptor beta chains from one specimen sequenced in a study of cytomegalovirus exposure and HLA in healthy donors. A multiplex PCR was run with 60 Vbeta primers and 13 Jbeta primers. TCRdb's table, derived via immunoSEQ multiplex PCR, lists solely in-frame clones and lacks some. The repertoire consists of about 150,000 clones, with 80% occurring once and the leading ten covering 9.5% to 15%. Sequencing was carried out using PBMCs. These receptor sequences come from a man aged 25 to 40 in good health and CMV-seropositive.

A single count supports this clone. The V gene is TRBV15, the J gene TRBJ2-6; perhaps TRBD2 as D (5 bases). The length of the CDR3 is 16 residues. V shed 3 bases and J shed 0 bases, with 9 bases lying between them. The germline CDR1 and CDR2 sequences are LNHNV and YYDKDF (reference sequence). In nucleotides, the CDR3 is TGTGCCACCAGCAGTGGACGGGACTCTGGGGCCAACGTCCTGACTTTC. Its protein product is CATSSGRDSGANVLTF. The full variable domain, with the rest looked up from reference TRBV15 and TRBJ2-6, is DAMVIQNPRYQVTQFGKPVTLSCSQTLNHNVMYWYQQKSSQAPKLLFHYYDKDFNNEADTPDNFQSRRPNTSFCFLDIRSPGLGDTAMYLCATSSGRDSGANVLTFGAGSRLTVL.

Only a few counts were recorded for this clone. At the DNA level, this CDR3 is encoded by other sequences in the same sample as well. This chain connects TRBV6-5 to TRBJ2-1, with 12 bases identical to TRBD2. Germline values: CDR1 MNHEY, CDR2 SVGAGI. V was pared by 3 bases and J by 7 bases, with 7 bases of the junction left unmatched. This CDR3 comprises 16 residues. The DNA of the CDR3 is TGTGCCAGCAGTTATGGGGCTAGCGGGGGGGAGAATGAGCAGTTCTTC. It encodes CASSYGASGGENEQFF.

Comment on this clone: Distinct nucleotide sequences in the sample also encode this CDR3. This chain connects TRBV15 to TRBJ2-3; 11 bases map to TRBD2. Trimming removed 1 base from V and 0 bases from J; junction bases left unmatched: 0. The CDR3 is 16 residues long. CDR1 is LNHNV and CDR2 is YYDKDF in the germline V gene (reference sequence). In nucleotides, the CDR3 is TGTGCCACCAGCAGAGGGACTAGCGGGAGCACAGATACGCAGTATTTT. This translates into CATSRGTSGSTDTQYF.

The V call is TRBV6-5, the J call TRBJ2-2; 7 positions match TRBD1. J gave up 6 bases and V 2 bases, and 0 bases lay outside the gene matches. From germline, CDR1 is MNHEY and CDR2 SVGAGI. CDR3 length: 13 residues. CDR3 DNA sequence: TGTGCCAGCAGTTACGGACAGGCCGGGGAGCTGTTTTTT. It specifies CASSYGQAGELFF.

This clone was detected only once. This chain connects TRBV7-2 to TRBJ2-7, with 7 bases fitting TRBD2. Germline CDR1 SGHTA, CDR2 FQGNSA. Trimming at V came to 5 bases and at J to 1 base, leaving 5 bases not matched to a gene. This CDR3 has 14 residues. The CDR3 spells CASSASGISYEQYF. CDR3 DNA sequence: TGTGCCAGCAGCGCGAGCGGGATATCCTACGAGCAGTACTTC.

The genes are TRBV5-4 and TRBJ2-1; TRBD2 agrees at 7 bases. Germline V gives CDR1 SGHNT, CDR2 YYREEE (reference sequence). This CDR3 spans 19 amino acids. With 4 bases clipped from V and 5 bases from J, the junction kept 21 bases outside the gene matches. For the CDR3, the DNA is TGTGCCAGCAGCCCGGGTGGTCTAGCGGCCGGCCGGAGGCACAATGAGCAGTTCTTC. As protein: CASSPGGLAAGRRHNEQFF.

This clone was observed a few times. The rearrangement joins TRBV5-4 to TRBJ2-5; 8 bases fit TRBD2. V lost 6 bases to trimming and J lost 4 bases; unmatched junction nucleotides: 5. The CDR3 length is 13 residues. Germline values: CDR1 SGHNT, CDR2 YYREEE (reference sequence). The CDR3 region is CASKSGSLETQYF. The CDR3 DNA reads TGTGCCAGCAAAAGCGGGAGTCTAGAGACCCAGTACTTC.

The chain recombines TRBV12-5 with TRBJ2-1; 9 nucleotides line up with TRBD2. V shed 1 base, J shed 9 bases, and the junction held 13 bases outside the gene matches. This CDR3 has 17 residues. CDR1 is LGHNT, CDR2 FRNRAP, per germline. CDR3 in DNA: TGTGCTAGTGGTTTGGGACAGAGGGCGGGAGGGCCGGTTGAGCAGTTCTTC. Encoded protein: CASGLGQRAGGPVEQFF.

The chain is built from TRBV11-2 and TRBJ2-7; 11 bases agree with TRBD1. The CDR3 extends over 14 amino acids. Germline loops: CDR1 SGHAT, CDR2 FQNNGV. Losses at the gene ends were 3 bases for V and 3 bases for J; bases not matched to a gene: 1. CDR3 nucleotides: TGTGCCAGCAGCTTGGGACAGGGGGACTACGAGCAGTACTTC. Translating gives CASSLGQGDYEQYF.

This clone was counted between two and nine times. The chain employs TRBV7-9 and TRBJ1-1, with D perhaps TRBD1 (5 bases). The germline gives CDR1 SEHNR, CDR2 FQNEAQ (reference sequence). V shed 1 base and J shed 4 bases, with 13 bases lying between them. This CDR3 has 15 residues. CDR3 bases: TGTGCCAGCAGCTTAGGTTCGGGGGTTGGCACTGAAGCTTTCTTT. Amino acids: CASSLGSGVGTEAFF.

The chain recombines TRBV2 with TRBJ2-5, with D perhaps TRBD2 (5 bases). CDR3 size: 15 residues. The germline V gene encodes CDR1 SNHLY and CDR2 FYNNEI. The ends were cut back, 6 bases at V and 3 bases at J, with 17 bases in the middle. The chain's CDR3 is CASSDLRQEEETQYF. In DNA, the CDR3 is TGTGCCAGCAGCGACCTAAGGCAGGAGGAAGAGACCCAGTACTTC.

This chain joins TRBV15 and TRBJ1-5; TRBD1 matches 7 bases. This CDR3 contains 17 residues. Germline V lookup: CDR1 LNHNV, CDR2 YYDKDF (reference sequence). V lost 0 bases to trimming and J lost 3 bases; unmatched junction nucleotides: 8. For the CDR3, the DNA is TGTGCCACCAGCAGAGATTTGGCGGGACAGTACAATCAGCCCCAGCATTTT. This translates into CATSRDLAGQYNQPQHF.

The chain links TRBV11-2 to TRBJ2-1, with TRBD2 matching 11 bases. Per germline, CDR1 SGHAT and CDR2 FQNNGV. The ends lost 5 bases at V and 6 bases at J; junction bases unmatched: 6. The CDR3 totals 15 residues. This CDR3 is CASSRLAGGLNEQFF. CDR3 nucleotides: TGTGCCAGCAGCCGTTTAGCGGGAGGGCTCAATGAGCAGTTCTTC.

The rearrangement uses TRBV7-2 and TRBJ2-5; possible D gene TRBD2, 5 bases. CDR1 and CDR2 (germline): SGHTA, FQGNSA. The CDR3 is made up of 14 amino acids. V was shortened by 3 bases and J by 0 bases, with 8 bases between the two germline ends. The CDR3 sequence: CASSFRRDQETQYF. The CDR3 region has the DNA TGTGCCAGCAGCTTTAGGCGGGACCAAGAGACCCAGTACTTC.

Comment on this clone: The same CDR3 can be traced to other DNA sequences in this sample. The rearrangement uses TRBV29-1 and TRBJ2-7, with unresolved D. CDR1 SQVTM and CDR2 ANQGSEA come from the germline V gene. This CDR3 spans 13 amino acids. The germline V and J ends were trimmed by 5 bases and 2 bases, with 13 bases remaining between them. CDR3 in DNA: TGCAGCGTTCATAGCACTGAAACCTACGAGCAGTACTTC. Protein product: CSVHSTETYEQYF.

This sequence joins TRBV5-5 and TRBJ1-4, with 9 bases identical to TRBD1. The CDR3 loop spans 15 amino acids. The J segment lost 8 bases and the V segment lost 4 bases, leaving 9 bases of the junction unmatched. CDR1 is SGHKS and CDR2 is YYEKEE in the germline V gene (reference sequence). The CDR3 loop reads CASSTTGQGREKLFF. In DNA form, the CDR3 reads TGTGCCAGCAGCACCACGGGACAGGGAAGGGAAAAACTGTTTTTT.

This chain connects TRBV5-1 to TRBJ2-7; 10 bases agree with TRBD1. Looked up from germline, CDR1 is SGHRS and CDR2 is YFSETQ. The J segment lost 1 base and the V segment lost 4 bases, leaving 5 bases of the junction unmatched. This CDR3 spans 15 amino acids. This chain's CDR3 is CASSKGTGDSYEQYF. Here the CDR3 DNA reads TGCGCCAGCAGCAAAGGGACAGGGGATTCCTACGAGCAGTACTTC.

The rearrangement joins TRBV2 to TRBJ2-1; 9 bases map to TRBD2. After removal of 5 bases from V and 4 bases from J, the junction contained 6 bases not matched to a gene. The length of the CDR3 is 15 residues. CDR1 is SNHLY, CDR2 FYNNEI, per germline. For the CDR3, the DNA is TGTGCCAGCAGTTATCTAGCGGGACTTTACAATGAGCAGTTCTTC. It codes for CASSYLAGLYNEQFF.

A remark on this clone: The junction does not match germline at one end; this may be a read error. CDR3 amino acids: CAGSRDRVRHEQFF. The DNA of the CDR3 is TGCGCCGGCAGCCGGGACAGGGTCCGGCATGAGCAGTTCTTC. The chain is built from TRBV4-1 and TRBJ2-1; 9 bases are a match to TRBD1. The V gene's germline CDR1 is MGHRA and CDR2 YSYEKL. There are 14 residues in the CDR3.

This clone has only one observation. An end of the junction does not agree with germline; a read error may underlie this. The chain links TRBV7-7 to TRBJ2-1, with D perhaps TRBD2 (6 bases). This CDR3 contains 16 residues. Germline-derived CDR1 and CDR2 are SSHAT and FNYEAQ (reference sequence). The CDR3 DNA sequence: TGTGCTAGCAGCTTACGAAACGGAGGGAACAGCAATGAGCAGTTCTTC. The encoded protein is CASSLRNGGNSNEQFF.

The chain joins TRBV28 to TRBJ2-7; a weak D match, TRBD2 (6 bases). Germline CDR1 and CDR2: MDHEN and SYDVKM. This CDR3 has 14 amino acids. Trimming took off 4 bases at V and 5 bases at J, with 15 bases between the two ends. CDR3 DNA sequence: TGTGCCAGCAGTTCAGGAGTGGGAGGTGACGAGCAGTACTTC. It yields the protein CASSSGVGGDEQYF.

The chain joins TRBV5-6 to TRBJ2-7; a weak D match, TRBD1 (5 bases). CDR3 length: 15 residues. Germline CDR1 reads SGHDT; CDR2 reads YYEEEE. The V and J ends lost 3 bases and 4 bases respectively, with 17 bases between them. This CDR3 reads CASSSYPDSRYEQYF. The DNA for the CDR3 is TGTGCCAGCAGCTCTTATCCCGACAGTCGATACGAGCAGTACTTC.

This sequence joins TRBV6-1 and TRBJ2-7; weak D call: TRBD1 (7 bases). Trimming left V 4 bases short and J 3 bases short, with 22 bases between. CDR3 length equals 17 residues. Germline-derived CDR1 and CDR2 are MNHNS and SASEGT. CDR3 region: CASSGSLFSGGNYEQYF. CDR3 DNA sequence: TGTGCCAGCAGTGGATCCTTATTCTCAGGGGGGAACTACGAGCAGTACTTC.

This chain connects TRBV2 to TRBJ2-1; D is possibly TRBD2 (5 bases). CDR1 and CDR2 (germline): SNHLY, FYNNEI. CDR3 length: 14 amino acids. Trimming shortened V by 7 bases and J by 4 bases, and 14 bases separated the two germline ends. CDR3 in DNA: TGTGCCAGCACCAACAACGGACTTTACAATGAGCAGTTCTTC. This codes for CASTNNGLYNEQFF.

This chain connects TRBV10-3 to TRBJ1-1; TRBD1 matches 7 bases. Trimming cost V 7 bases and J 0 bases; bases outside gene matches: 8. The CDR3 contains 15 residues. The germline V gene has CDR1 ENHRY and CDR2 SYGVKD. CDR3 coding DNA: TGTGCCATCAACGGGAACAGGGGCGTGAACACTGAAGCTTTCTTT. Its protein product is CAINGNRGVNTEAFF.

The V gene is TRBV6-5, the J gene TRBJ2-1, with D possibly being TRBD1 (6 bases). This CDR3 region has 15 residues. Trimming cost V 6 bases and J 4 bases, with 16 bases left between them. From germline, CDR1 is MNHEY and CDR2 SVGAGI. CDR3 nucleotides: TGTGCCAGCAGCCGTCCCGGGACAAATTACAATGAGCAGTTCTTC. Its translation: CASSRPGTNYNEQFF.

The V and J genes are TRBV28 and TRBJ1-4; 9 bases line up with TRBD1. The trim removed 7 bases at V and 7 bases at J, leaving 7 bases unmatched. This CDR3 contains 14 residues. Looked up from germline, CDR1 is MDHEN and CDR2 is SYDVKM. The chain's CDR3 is CASNPGQGGEKLFF. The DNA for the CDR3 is TGTGCCAGCAACCCGGGACAGGGTGGTGAAAAACTGTTTTTT. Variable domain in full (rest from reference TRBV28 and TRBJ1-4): DVKVTQSSRYLVKRTGEKVFLECVQDMDHENMFWYRQDPGLGLRLIYFSYDVKMKEKGDIPEGYSVSREKKERFSLILESASTNQTSMYLCASNPGQGGEKLFFGSGTQLSVL.

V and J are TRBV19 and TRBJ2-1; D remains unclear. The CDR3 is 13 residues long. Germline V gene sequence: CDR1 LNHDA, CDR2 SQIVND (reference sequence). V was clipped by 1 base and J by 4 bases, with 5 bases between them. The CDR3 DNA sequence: TGTGCCAGTAGTATAGTTCCTTACAATGAGCAGTTCTTC. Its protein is CASSIVPYNEQFF.

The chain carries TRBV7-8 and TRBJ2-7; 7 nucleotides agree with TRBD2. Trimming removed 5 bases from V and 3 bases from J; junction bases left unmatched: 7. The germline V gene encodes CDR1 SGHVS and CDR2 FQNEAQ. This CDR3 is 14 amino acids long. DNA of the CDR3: TGTGCCAGCAGCGCCGGGACTAACTACTACGAGCAGTACTTC. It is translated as CASSAGTNYYEQYF.